The 4 T cell receptor beta chains given below trace back to one sample, sequenced in a study of blood T cell repertoires in COVID-19. Only in-frame clones appear in the TCRdb table, and some are missing; sequencing was by immunoSEQ multiplex PCR. This table has 110,000 to 150,000 clones, around 83% appearing once. The sequenced sample was peripheral blood. The receptors originated from a woman older than 75 with acute or convalescent COVID-19.

This clone was seen more than once but under ten times. This rearrangement joins TRBV6-2 or TRBV6-3 to TRBJ1-3, with 7 bases fitting TRBD1. Trimming cost V 2 bases and J 0 bases; bases outside gene matches: 7. The CDR3 is made up of 17 amino acids. CDR1 and CDR2 (germline): MNHEY, SVGEGT. The CDR3 loop reads CASSYGPGQTSGNTIYF. In DNA form, the CDR3 reads TGTGCCAGCAGTTACGGTCCGGGACAGACCTCTGGAAACACCATATATTTT.

The chain is built from TRBV10-1 and TRBJ1-1; D gene unclear. V was trimmed by 4 bases and J by 2 bases, leaving 8 bases between them. The germline CDR1 and CDR2 sequences are WNHNN and SYGVQD (reference sequence). CDR3 length equals 13 residues. The CDR3 loop is CASSGEGNTEAFF. The DNA for the CDR3 is TGCGCCAGCAGTGGGGAGGGAAACACTGAAGCTTTCTTT.

The CDR3 DNA reads as TGTGCCACCAGTGATCCCCGTGCAGATACGCAGTATTTT. Its protein product is CATSDPRADTQYF. The chain joins TRBV24-1 to TRBJ2-3; D not certain. The V gene lost 3 bases and the J gene lost 4 bases, with 7 bases spanning the gap. CDR1 is KGHDR and CDR2 is SFDVKD in the germline V gene. The CDR3 length is 13 residues.

The chain combines TRBV29-1 with TRBJ2-6; D is perhaps TRBD1 (5 bases). The ends were cut back, 7 bases at V and 0 bases at J, with 19 bases in the middle. CDR3 size: 17 residues. The germline V gene encodes CDR1 SQVTM and CDR2 ANQGSEA. Here the CDR3 reads CSAAESDSFSGANVLTF. The DNA for the CDR3 is TGCAGCGCCGCCGAATCTGACAGCTTCTCTGGGGCCAACGTCCTGACTTTC.